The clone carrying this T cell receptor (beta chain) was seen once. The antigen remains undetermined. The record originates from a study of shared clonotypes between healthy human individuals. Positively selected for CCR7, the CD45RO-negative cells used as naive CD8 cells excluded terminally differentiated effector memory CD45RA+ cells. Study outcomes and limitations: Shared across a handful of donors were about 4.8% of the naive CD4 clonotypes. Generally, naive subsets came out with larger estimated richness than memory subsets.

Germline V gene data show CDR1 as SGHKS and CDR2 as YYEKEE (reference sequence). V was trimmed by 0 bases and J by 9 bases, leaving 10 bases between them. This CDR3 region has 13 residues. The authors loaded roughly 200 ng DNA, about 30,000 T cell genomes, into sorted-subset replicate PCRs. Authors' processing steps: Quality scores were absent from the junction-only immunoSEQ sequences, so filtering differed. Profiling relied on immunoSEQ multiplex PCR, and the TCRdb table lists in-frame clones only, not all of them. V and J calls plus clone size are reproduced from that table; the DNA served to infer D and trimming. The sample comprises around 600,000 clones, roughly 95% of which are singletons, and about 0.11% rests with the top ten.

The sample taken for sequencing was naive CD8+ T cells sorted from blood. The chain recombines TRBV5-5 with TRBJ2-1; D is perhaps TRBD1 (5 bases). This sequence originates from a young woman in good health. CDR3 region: CASSLERGGEQFF. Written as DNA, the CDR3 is TGTGCCAGCAGCTTGGAAAGGGGTGGTGAGCAGTTCTTC.